A selection of T cell receptor beta chains follows, all from one sample in a study of blood T cell repertoires in COVID-19. TCRdb keeps only in-frame clones here, not all; method: immunoSEQ multiplex PCR. This sample has about 230,000 clones, with 86% found just once. The sequenced material came from peripheral blood. These receptors originate from a man between 50 and 59 years old with COVID-19, enrolled during active disease. Both conserved end residues are trimmed from each CDR3. A D gene is named only where the DNA matches it firmly.

>NA|TRBV6-2/TRBV6-3|TRBJ1-4
ASSYPLAPGFREKLF
>NA|TRBV4-1|TRBJ1-4
ASSQLAGTNEKLF
>NA|TRBV2|TRBJ1-1
ASSEGGWEPEAF
>NA|TRBV4-2|TRBJ1-1
ASSQGQMNTEAF
>TRBD1|TRBV6-4|TRBJ2-3
ASSDMTGATPPHNPDTQY
>TRBD1|TRBV19|TRBJ2-1
ASSIEGQGAFEQF
>TRBD2|TRBV18|TRBJ2-1
ASSLYSGGITNEQF
>TRBD1|TRBV2|TRBJ1-5
ASRETGGTQPQH
>TRBD1|TRBV28|TRBJ1-6
ASRSTGQYNSPLH
>NA|TRBV30|TRBJ1-1
AWSVPRGYTEAF
>TRBD1|TRBV9|TRBJ1-5
ASSVSGGREPQH
>TRBD1|TRBV9|TRBJ2-7
ASSVDRENEQY
>TRBD2|TRBV7-3|TRBJ2-2
ASSLTGLGGGELF
>TRBD1|TRBV5-5|TRBJ2-1
ASRFGTGAYNEQF
>TRBD2|TRBV6-1|TRBJ2-1
ASSGDSGTSGAIYNEQF
>TRBD2|TRBV6-4|TRBJ2-2
ASSVAGDTGELF
>NA|TRBV18|TRBJ2-3
ASSPASTDTQY
>TRBD1|TRBV2|TRBJ2-6
AIPGQASSGANVLT
>NA|TRBV18|TRBJ1-2
ASSPGRNLNYGYT
>TRBD2|TRBV18|TRBJ2-1
ASSPRGDSRTSGAPRF
>TRBD2|TRBV4-2|TRBJ2-3
ASSQGGRANTDTQY
>TRBD1|TRBV18|TRBJ1-3
ASSPPLGQGSGNTIY
>NA|TRBV13|TRBJ1-2
ASSSGSGNYGYT
>NA|TRBV3-1/TRBV3-2|TRBJ1-5
ASSHDSHNQPQH
>TRBD1|TRBV5-4|TRBJ2-7
ASSFDRDSSAQY
>TRBD2|TRBV6-6|TRBJ2-2
ASSWTSGSAGELF
>TRBD2|TRBV7-3|TRBJ2-3
ASSEPRTSGMRDTQY
>NA|TRBV5-4|TRBJ1-6
ASSGSSPNSPLH
>NA|TRBV15|TRBJ2-2
ATRYRDTGELF
>NA|TRBV2|TRBJ2-1
ASRQDSYNEQF
>NA|TRBV29-1|TRBJ1-2
SVDIGSGIANYGYT
>TRBD1|TRBV12-3/TRBV12-4|TRBJ1-4
ASREGTGEKLF
>NA|TRBV4-1|TRBJ2-1
ASSQEGRRRGNEQF
>NA|TRBV19|TRBJ1-1
ASSQQGGITEAF
>NA|TRBV5-6|TRBJ2-2
ASSLDRRMNTGELF
>NA|TRBV7-2|TRBJ2-2
ASSTRQANTGELF
>TRBD1|TRBV6-5|TRBJ2-3
ASSWDRGRSTDTQY
>TRBD1|TRBV10-3|TRBJ2-7
AISRDRGAYEQY
>TRBD1|TRBV5-1|TRBJ2-7
ASSFTGDSYEQY
>TRBD2|TRBV19|TRBJ2-2
ASSIIRPSGRENTGELF
>NA|TRBV6-5|TRBJ2-7
ASSRGGQGSKEQY